The clone carrying this TCR beta chain has a single count. The data belong to a study of cytomegalovirus exposure and HLA in healthy donors. The data were produced by immunoSEQ multiplex PCR, yet TCRdb's version contains in-frame clones alone and is incomplete. The sample carries about 200,000 clones, 70% to 85% recorded once. The CDR3 contains 17 residues. The V gene lost 4 bases and the J gene lost 3 bases, with 22 bases spanning the gap. Germline assignment: CDR1 KGHSH and CDR2 LQKENI. Sequencing was carried out using PBMCs. The chain has TRBV18 and TRBJ2-7; D not resolved. This clonotype was obtained from a woman aged 25 to 39 in good health and CMV-seropositive. CDR3 DNA sequence: TGTGCCAGCTCACATTCCTATAGCATTGGCGAAGGCTACGAGCAGTACTTC. It is translated as CASSHSYSIGEGYEQYF.